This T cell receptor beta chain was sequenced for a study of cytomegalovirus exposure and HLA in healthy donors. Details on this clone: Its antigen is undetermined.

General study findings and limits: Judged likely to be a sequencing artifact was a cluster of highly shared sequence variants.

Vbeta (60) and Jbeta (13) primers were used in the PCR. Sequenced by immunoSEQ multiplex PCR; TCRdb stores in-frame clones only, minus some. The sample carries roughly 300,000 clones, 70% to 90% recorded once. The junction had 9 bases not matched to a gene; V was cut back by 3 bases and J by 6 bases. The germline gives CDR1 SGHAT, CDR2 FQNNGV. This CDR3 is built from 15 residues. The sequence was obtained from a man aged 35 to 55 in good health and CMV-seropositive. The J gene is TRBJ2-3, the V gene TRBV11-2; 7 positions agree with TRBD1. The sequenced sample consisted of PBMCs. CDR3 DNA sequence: TGTGCCAGCAGCTTGTGGGGTACACAGGGGGATACGCAGTATTTT. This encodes CASSLWGTQGDTQYF.